Here is one T cell receptor beta chain with its context. Assay: immunoSEQ multiplex PCR; the TCRdb copy retains only in-frame clones and omits some. Of some 160,000 clones in the sample, roughly 85% are singletons; the top ten hold 19%. The record originates from a study of blood T cell repertoires in COVID-19. V shed 5 bases and J 7 bases; nucleotides not matched to a gene: 8. CDR1 is MDHEN and CDR2 is SYDVKM in the germline V gene. The CDR3 totals 16 residues. Individuals drawn from approximately 22 US areas were about 18 to 90 years old. The chain recombines TRBV28 with TRBJ1-4; 12 bases agree with TRBD1. The source is a woman between 65 and 79 years old in a cohort exposed to, infected with or recovered from COVID-19 (not recorded which). Sequencing was done on a sample of PBMCs or T cells enriched from blood (not recorded which). The DNA of the CDR3 is TGTGCCAGCAGTGTAGGGACAGGGGGCCGGGGTGAAAAACTGTTTTTT. Its protein is CASSVGTGGRGEKLFF.